This is a list of T cell receptor beta chains from one sample in a study of shared clonotypes between healthy human individuals. TCRdb's copy holds only in-frame clones and misses some; the assay was immunoSEQ multiplex PCR. The data contain 550,000 to 850,000 clones, less than 85% of them singletons. The sample consisted of memory CD4+ T cells sorted from blood. The receptor source for this set is a woman between 25 and 40 years old in good health. Both conserved end residues are part of each CDR3. The D gene is left open where the match is weak. Clone size appears in some rows only: once, few, many, or a class for an expanded clone.

J gene | D gene | clone size | V gene | CDR3 protein | CDR3 DNA
TRBJ2-1 | NA | NA | TRBV15 | CATSRPLGRSDNEQFF | TGTGCCACCAGCAGACCCCTAGGGAGGAGTGACAATGAGCAGTTCTTC
TRBJ2-7 | NA | NA | TRBV6-5 | CASSYSRGYEQYF | TGTGCCAGCAGTTACTCGAGGGGCTACGAGCAGTACTTC
TRBJ2-7 | TRBD2 | NA | TRBV5-1 | CASSYSSGAVYEQYF | TGCGCCAGCAGCTATTCTAGCGGGGCCGTCTACGAGCAGTACTTC
TRBJ2-3 | NA | NA | TRBV5-1 | CASRRGTQADTQYF | TGCGCCAGCCGTCGAGGAACCCAAGCAGATACGCAGTATTTT
TRBJ1-1 | TRBD1 | NA | TRBV27 | CASTSQTGPGAEAFF | TGTGCCAGCACCTCCCAGACAGGGCCGGGGGCTGAAGCTTTCTTT
TRBJ1-2 | TRBD1 | NA | TRBV2 | CASPGQGVYGYTF | TGTGCCAGCCCGGGACAGGGGGTTTATGGCTACACCTTC
TRBJ2-2 | NA | NA | TRBV2 | CASSEWLKNTGELFF | TGTGCCAGCAGTGAATGGCTTAAGAACACCGGGGAGCTGTTTTTT
TRBJ2-3 | NA | NA | TRBV30 | CAWSANSVYTQYF | TGTGCCTGGAGTGCCAATAGTGTGTATACGCAGTATTTT
TRBJ1-2 | TRBD1 | NA | TRBV6-5 | CASRPGQSGYTF | TGTGCCAGCAGACCGGGACAGAGCGGCTACACCTTC
TRBJ2-2 | TRBD1 | once | TRBV19 | CASTDPRGRKDTGELFF | TGTGCCAGTACCGACCCCAGGGGGCGCAAGGACACCGGGGAGCTGTTTTTT
TRBJ2-2 | NA | NA | TRBV7-7 | CASSQQGYTGELFF | TGTGCCAGCAGCCAACAGGGTTACACCGGGGAGCTGTTTTTT
TRBJ2-3 | NA | NA | TRBV7-2 | CASSLEGTTSTDTQYF | TGTGCCAGCAGCTTAGAGGGTACTACTAGCACAGATACGCAGTATTTT
TRBJ1-5 | NA | few | TRBV10-1 | CASSESSGQPQHF | TGCGCCAGCAGTGAGTCGTCGGGGCAGCCCCAGCATTTT
TRBJ1-3 | NA | once | TRBV18 | CASSQVLSSGNTIYF | TGTGCCAGCTCACAGGTCCTTAGCTCTGGAAACACCATATATTTT
TRBJ1-4 | TRBD1 | once | TRBV10-2 | CASSPQGGVYEKLFF | TGCGCCAGCAGTCCCCAGGGGGGGGTTTATGAAAAACTGTTTTTT
TRBJ1-2 | TRBD1 | NA | TRBV28 | CASSLFSGQEFYGYTF | TGTGCCAGCAGTTTGTTTTCGGGACAGGAGTTCTATGGCTACACCTTC
TRBJ1-2 | TRBD1 | NA | TRBV6-5 | CASSYSTGAGYGYTF | TGTGCCAGCAGTTACTCGACAGGGGCGGGCTATGGCTACACCTTC
TRBJ2-3 | NA | many | TRBV29-1 | CSVEDSPSTQYF | TGCAGCGTTGAAGACTCCCCTAGTACGCAGTATTTT
TRBJ2-7 | TRBD2 | many | TRBV13 | CASSLSPSGRSYEQYF | TGTGCCAGCAGCTTATCCCCTAGCGGGAGGTCCTACGAGCAGTACTTC
TRBJ2-2 | TRBD1 | NA | TRBV5-1 | CASSLAGGHGELFF | TGCGCCAGCAGCTTGGCAGGGGGCCACGGGGAGCTGTTTTTT
TRBJ2-7 | TRBD2 | NA | TRBV11-2 | CASSYLAGSKGEQYF | TGTGCCAGCAGCTATTTAGCGGGCTCCAAAGGAGAGCAGTACTTC
TRBJ2-1 | TRBD1 | NA | TRBV28 | CASKTGGSYNEQFF | TGTGCCAGCAAAACAGGGGGCTCCTACAATGAGCAGTTCTTC
TRBJ2-3 | NA | NA | TRBV6-1 | CASSEATAGRDTQYF | TGTGCCAGCAGTGAAGCTACTGCAGGGCGAGATACGCAGTATTTT
TRBJ2-7 | TRBD2 | NA | TRBV18 | CASSPYASGNTYEQYF | TGTGCCAGCTCACCATATGCTAGCGGAAATACCTACGAGCAGTACTTC
TRBJ1-1 | NA | NA | TRBV27 | CASSLQYGAFNTEAFF | TGTGCCAGCAGTCTCCAATACGGGGCTTTCAACACTGAAGCTTTCTTT
TRBJ2-5 | NA | NA | TRBV6-6 | CASSFRETQYF | TGTGCCAGCAGTTTTCGAGAGACCCAGTACTTC
TRBJ1-4 | NA | NA | TRBV7-2 | CASSPWPGFSNEKLFF | TGTGCCAGCAGTCCCTGGCCAGGGTTTTCTAATGAAAAACTGTTTTTT
TRBJ2-7 | TRBD1 | NA | TRBV7-9 | CASSLVTGGAYEQYF | TGTGCCAGCAGCTTAGTAACAGGGGGCGCCTACGAGCAGTACTTC
TRBJ1-1 | TRBD1 | once | TRBV28 | CASSRTGALLSTEAFF | TGTGCCAGCTCCAGGACAGGGGCCCTCCTGAGTACTGAAGCTTTCTTT
TRBJ2-5 | TRBD2 | NA | TRBV14 | CASSRETSGLGETQYF | TGTGCCAGCAGCCGAGAGACTAGCGGCCTCGGAGAGACCCAGTACTTC
TRBJ2-1 | NA | NA | TRBV30 | CAWNISVLALNEQFF | TGTGCCTGGAACATCTCAGTCCTAGCGCTCAATGAGCAGTTCTTC
TRBJ1-2 | NA | NA | TRBV28 | CASSLRVNYGYTF | TGTGCCAGCAGTTTAAGGGTGAACTATGGCTACACCTTC
TRBJ1-1 | TRBD1 | NA | TRBV9 | CASSVAPDRGEAFF | TGTGCCAGCAGCGTTGCTCCGGACAGGGGTGAAGCTTTCTTT
TRBJ2-5 | NA | NA | TRBV19 | CASTENDGETQYF | TGTGCCAGTACGGAGAACGATGGAGAGACCCAGTACTTC
TRBJ2-1 | NA | NA | TRBV7-9 | CASRTAGTQSHNEQFF | TGTGCCAGCAGAACCGCCGGGACCCAGAGCCACAATGAGCAGTTCTTC
TRBJ2-7 | TRBD2 | NA | TRBV27 | CASSSASGRARSYEQYF | TGTGCCAGCAGTTCTGCTAGCGGGAGGGCACGATCCTACGAGCAGTACTTC
TRBJ1-3 | NA | once | TRBV19 | CASSTLLFSGNTIYF | TGTGCCAGTAGTACCCTCCTATTCTCTGGAAACACCATATATTTT
TRBJ2-1 | NA | NA | TRBV2 | CASSKTVEQFF | TGTGCCAGCAGTAAAACGGTTGAGCAGTTCTTC
TRBJ2-5 | TRBD2 | many | TRBV11-1 | CASSYSGTSGRETQYF | TGTGCCAGCAGCTACTCCGGGACTAGCGGGCGAGAGACCCAGTACTTC
TRBJ2-3 | TRBD1 | NA | TRBV4-2 | CASSLTGTGGTDTQYF | TGTGCCAGCAGCCTTACCGGGACAGGGGGCACAGATACGCAGTATTTT
TRBJ2-5 | NA | few | TRBV29-1 | CSVGVETQYF | TGCAGCGTTGGGGTGGAGACCCAGTACTTC
TRBJ1-2 | TRBD1 | NA | TRBV27 | CASSFSPTGGYGYTF | TGTGCCAGCAGTTTTTCCCCGACAGGGGGATATGGCTACACCTTC
TRBJ2-7 | NA | NA | TRBV7-2 | CASSPGVHSYEQYF | TGTGCCAGCAGCCCCGGGGTTCACTCCTACGAGCAGTACTTC
TRBJ1-2 | TRBD1 | NA | TRBV28 | CASSLTGDYGYTF | TGTGCCAGCAGCCTCACAGGGGACTATGGCTACACCTTC
TRBJ2-3 | NA | NA | TRBV25-1 | CASSGALGPSSSTDTQYF | TGTGCCAGCAGTGGTGCCCTGGGACCGAGCTCTAGCACAGATACGCAGTATTTT
TRBJ2-3 | TRBD2 | few | TRBV5-4 | CASSFGAGVGTDTQYF | TGTGCCAGCAGCTTTGGCGCGGGAGTAGGCACAGATACGCAGTATTTT
TRBJ1-3 | TRBD1 | NA | TRBV5-1 | CASSLAPTGAGNTIYF | TGCGCCAGCAGCTTGGCCCCTACAGGGGCTGGAAACACCATATATTTT
TRBJ2-6 | TRBD1 | NA | TRBV28 | CATQTGRRGANVLTF | TGTGCCACCCAGACAGGGCGACGTGGGGCCAACGTCCTGACTTTC
TRBJ2-7 | NA | NA | TRBV5-1 | CASSLAGRTSYEQYF | TGCGCCAGCAGCTTGGCCGGCAGGACATCCTACGAGCAGTACTTC
TRBJ2-3 | TRBD2 | NA | TRBV2 | CASREREGGDTQYF | TGTGCCAGCAGAGAGCGGGAGGGAGGAGATACGCAGTATTTT